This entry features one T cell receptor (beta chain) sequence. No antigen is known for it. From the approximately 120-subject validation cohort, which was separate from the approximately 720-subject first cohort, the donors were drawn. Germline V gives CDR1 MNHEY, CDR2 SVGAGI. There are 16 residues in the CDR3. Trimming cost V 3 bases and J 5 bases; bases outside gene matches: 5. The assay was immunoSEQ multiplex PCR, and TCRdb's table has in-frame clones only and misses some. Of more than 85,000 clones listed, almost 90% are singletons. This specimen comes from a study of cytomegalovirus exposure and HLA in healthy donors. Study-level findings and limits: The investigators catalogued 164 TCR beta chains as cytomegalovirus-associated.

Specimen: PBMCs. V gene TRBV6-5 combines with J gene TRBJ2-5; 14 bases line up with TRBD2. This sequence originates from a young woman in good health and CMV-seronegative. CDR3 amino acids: CASSYDGLAGGETQYF. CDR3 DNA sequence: TGTGCCAGCAGTTATGACGGACTAGCGGGGGGTGAGACCCAGTACTTC.